The source of this T cell receptor beta chain is a study of human T cells and chemical hapten exposure. Broader study findings: Each of the donors had alopecia, so their immune responses may not resemble those of healthy people.

Details on this clonotype: The antigen is undetermined. A read error may account for a junction end that differs from germline.

Library construction involved attaching unique molecular identifiers to individual cDNA molecules, which allowed quantitative, reproducible TCR counting. The authors' processing: A typical sample had roughly 96,000 TCRs, with roughly 20,000 to 700,000 overall. From the RACE reads, TCRdb called clonotypes with MiXCR, one entry per CDR3 protein. Here the V and J calls rest on TCRdb's processing, not on the authors' analysis. The sample includes 150,000 or so distinct CDR3 sequences, more than 12% of them seen just once. Time point specified: patch test 1, 2 weeks after DPC sensitization. Treatment indicated: therapeutic diphenylcyclopropenone sensitization with weekly scalp DPC. This specimen consisted of whole blood, obtained in connection with sensitization to the hapten diphenylcyclopropenone (DPC). The sequence was collected from a woman aged 25 to 39 with alopecia areata. Some clones in this sample may be carry-over from other donors' samples.

CDR3: CVSSQDLTVPNYGYTF. In DNA, the CDR3 is TGCGTCAGCAGCCAAGATTTAACAGTGCCCAACTATGGCTACACCTTC. The chain recombines TRBV4-3 with TRBJ1-2; D gene uncertain. Germline CDR1 and CDR2: LGHNA and YSLEER. The CDR3 runs 16 residues.